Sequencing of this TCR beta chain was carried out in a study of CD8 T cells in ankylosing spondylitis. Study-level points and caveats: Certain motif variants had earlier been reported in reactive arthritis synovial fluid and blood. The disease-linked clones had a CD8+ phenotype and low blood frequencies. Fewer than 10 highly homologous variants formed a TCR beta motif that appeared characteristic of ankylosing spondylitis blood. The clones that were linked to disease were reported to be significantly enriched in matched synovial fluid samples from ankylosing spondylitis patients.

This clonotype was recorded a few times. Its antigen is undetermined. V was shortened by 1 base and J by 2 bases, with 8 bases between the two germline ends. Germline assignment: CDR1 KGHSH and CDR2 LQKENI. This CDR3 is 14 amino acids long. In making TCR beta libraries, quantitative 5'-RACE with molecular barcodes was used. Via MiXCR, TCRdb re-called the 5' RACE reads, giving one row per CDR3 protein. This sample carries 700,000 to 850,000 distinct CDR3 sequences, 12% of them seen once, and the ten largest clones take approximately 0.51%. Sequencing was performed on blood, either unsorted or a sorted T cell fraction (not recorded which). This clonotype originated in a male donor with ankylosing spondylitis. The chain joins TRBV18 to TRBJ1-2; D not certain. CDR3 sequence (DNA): TGTGCCAGCTCACCACAGGGCGTCAACTATGGCTACACCTTC. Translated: CASSPQGVNYGYTF.